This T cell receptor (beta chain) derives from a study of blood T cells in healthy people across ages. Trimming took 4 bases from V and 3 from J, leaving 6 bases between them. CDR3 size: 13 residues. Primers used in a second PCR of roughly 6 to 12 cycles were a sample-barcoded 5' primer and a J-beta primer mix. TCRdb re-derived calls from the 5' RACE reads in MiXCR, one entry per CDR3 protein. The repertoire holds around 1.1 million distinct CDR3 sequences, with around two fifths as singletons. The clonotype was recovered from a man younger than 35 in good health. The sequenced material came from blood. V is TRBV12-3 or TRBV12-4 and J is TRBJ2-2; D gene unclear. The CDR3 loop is CASSYIYTGELFF. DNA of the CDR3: TGTGCCAGCAGTTACATATACACCGGGGAGCTGTTTTTT.